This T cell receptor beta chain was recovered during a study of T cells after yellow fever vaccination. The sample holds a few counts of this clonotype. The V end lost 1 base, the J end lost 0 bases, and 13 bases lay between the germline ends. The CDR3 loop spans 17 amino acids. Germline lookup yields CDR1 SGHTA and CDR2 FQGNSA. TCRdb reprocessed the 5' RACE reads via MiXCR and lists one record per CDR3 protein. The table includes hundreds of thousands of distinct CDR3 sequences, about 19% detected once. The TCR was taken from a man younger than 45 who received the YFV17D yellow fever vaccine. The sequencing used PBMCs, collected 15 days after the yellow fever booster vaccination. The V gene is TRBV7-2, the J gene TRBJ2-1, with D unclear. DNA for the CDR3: TGTGCCAGCAGCTTAGTTGTGGTCTCAAGCTCCTACAATGAGCAGTTCTTC. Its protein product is CASSLVVVSSSYNEQFF. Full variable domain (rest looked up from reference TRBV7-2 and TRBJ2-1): GAGVSQSPSNKVTEKGKDVELRCDPISGHTALYWYRQSLGQGLEFLIYFQGNSAPDKSGLPSDRFSAERTGGSVSTLTIQRTQQEDSAVYLCASSLVVVSSSYNEQFFGPGTRLTVL.